Listed below are T cell receptor beta chains from one sample, sequenced in a study of T cell responses to AZD1222 COVID-19 vaccine. Here immunoSEQ multiplex PCR was the method, and the copy in TCRdb shows in-frame clones only, minus some. The table lists tens of thousands of clones, roughly nine tenths of them singletons. Material: peripheral blood, obtained on day 0 of AZD1222 vaccination. These receptors came from an adult in good health. Each CDR3 is given with its conserved first and last residue. Fields, in order: D gene, clone size, V gene, CDR3 length, J gene, CDR3 DNA, CDR3 protein. A D gene is named only where the DNA matches it firmly. Where a row states a size, it is once, few, many or the class of an expanded clone; other rows omit it.

.,.,TRBV7-8,16,TRBJ2-6,TGTGCCAGCAGCCGAAAGGGCAGCTCTGGGGCCAACGTCCTGACTTTC,CASSRKGSSGANVLTF
.,.,TRBV6-5,12,TRBJ1-5,TGTGCCAGCAGTTCAGGTTTTCAGCCCCAGCATTTT,CASSSGFQPQHF
TRBD1,once,TRBV6-5,14,TRBJ1-2,TGTGCCAGCAGTTACGGTGGGACAGCCTATGGCTACACCTTC,CASSYGGTAYGYTF
.,.,TRBV29-1,12,TRBJ1-2,TGCAGCGTTTCGGAGGGGAGGTATGGCTACACCTTC,CSVSEGRYGYTF
.,once,TRBV4-2,17,TRBJ1-2,TGTGCCAGCAGCCAAGACGCGACAGCCCCACGGGGCTATGGCTACACCTTC,CASSQDATAPRGYGYTF
.,.,TRBV3-1/TRBV3-2,16,TRBJ1-1,TGTGCCAGCAGCCAAGATGGAACCAAGAAGAACACTGAAGCTTTCTTT,CASSQDGTKKNTEAFF
TRBD2,.,TRBV18,16,TRBJ2-2,TGTGCCAGCTCTCCCACTAGCGGGAGTTGGACCGGGGAGCTGTTTTTT,CASSPTSGSWTGELFF
.,few,TRBV4-3,16,TRBJ2-7,TGCGCCAGCAGCCAAGATGAGGGGACCCGGGGGATCGAGCAGTACTTC,CASSQDEGTRGIEQYF
.,.,TRBV29-1,13,TRBJ1-5,TGCAGCGTTGCCGAAAATAGCAATCAGCCCCAGCATTTT,CSVAENSNQPQHF
.,.,TRBV21-1,20,TRBJ1-3,TGTGCCAGCAGCAAAGCGCTTTTGACAGAAGATGAGGACTCTGGAAACACCATATATTTT,CASSKALLTEDEDSGNTIYF
TRBD2,.,TRBV6-5,15,TRBJ2-7,TGTGCCACCGCTAAAGGGCTAGCGGTCTCCTACGAGCAGTACTTC,CATAKGLAVSYEQYF
.,.,TRBV19,15,TRBJ1-1,TGTGCCAGTAGTACGAGGACGAGAAAGTCCACTGAAGCTTTCTTT,CASSTRTRKSTEAFF
.,.,TRBV5-8,18,TRBJ1-4,TGTGCCAGCAGCTTGGCCAGGTCACCCGCTGCAACTAATGAAAAACTGTTTTTT,CASSLARSPAATNEKLFF
.,.,TRBV3-1/TRBV3-2,16,TRBJ2-7,TGTGCCAGCAGCCAAGTTCCTTCGGGATCCTCCTACGAGCAGTACTTC,CASSQVPSGSSYEQYF
.,.,TRBV29-1,13,TRBJ1-5,TGCAGCGTGCAACGATCGATTGATCAGCCCCAGCATTTT,CSVQRSIDQPQHF
.,.,TRBV19,15,TRBJ2-2,TGTGCCAGTAGTATATCGTCAACGAACACCGGGGAGCTGTTTTTT,CASSISSTNTGELFF
.,.,TRBV12-3/TRBV12-4,12,TRBJ1-1,TGTGCCAGCAGTGTACAGGGAATTGAAGCTTTCTTT,CASSVQGIEAFF